These T cell receptor beta chains were read from a single sample in a study of shared clonotypes between healthy human individuals. Here immunoSEQ multiplex PCR was the method, and the copy in TCRdb shows in-frame clones only, minus some. Among about 610,000 clones, around 97% were seen once, and the ten largest hold around 0.058%. The sequencing input was naive CD4+ T cells sorted from blood. These receptors were collected from a woman between 25 and 40 years old in good health. CDR3s include the opening cysteine and the closing phenylalanine or tryptophan. A D gene is named only where the DNA matches it firmly.

j_call d_call v_call cdr3_aa cdr3_nt
TRBJ2-1 TRBD2 TRBV6-1 CASSGRDNEQFF TGTGCCAGTAGCGGGAGGGACAATGAGCAGTTCTTC
TRBJ2-3 . TRBV11-2 CASSLFRGWEWGTDTQYF TGTGCCAGCAGCTTATTTCGGGGTTGGGAGTGGGGCACAGATACGCAGTATTTT
TRBJ2-5 TRBD1 TRBV5-1 CASSPRGPGETQYF TGCGCCAGCAGCCCCAGGGGGCCCGGGGAGACCCAGTACTTC
TRBJ1-6 . TRBV6-5 CASSPDRSNSPLHF TGTGCCAGCAGCCCTGACAGGTCTAATTCACCCCTCCACTTT
TRBJ1-3 . TRBV28 CASSLGPDSGNTIYF TGTGCCAGCAGTTTGGGCCCTGACTCTGGAAACACCATATATTTT
TRBJ2-7 . TRBV15 CATSRAQDGSYEQYF TGTGCCACCAGCAGAGCCCAGGACGGCTCCTACGAGCAGTACTTC
TRBJ2-5 . TRBV13 CASSPARRAETQYF TGTGCCAGCAGCCCGGCGCGCAGGGCGGAGACCCAGTACTTC
TRBJ2-5 TRBD2 TRBV5-4 CASSPLTSVRGETQYF TGTGCCAGCAGCCCGCTTACTAGCGTCCGAGGGGAGACCCAGTACTTC
TRBJ1-3 TRBD1 TRBV7-9 CASFWTGRSGNTIYF TGTGCCAGCTTTTGGACAGGCCGCTCTGGAAACACCATATATTTT
TRBJ2-1 . TRBV11-2 CASSNSQETYNEQFF TGTGCCAGCAGCAATAGCCAGGAAACTTACAATGAGCAGTTCTTC
TRBJ2-5 . TRBV6-1 CASRWTALQETQYF TGTGCCAGCAGATGGACAGCTTTACAAGAGACCCAGTACTTC
TRBJ1-5 . TRBV19 CASRRRGANNQPQHF TGTGCCAGTAGACGAAGGGGGGCTAACAATCAGCCCCAGCATTTT
TRBJ1-1 . TRBV28 CASKSPPLSNTEAFF TGTGCCAGCAAATCACCCCCTCTTTCTAACACTGAAGCTTTCTTT
TRBJ2-2 TRBD2 TRBV2 CASTRTRNTGELFF TGTGCCAGCACCAGGACTAGGAACACCGGGGAGCTGTTTTTT
TRBJ1-1 . TRBV19 CASKVGSNTEAFF TGTGCCAGTAAAGTGGGCTCAAACACTGAAGCTTTCTTT
TRBJ2-7 . TRBV6-1 CASSELGTSYEQYF TGTGCCAGCAGTGAGTTGGGGACATCCTACGAGCAGTACTTC
TRBJ1-2 . TRBV2 CASTPEAATNYGYTF TGTGCCAGCACGCCCGAGGCCGCGACTAACTATGGCTACACCTTC
TRBJ1-5 . TRBV28 CASMWTRLSHGNQPQHF TGTGCCAGCATGTGGACCAGGCTCAGTCATGGCAATCAGCCCCAGCATTTT
TRBJ1-3 TRBD1 TRBV5-5 CASSETGGGNTIYF TGTGCCAGCAGCGAGACAGGGGGCGGAAACACCATATATTTT
TRBJ2-7 . TRBV11-2 CASSLGGSLGYF TGTGCCAGCAGCTTAGGAGGCAGCCTGGGGTACTTC
TRBJ1-3 TRBD1 TRBV5-1 CASSARTGPGNTIYF TGCGCCAGCAGCGCAAGGACAGGGCCTGGAAACACCATATATTTT
TRBJ1-1 TRBD1 TRBV28 CASRDSLFTEAFF TGTGCCAGCCGGGACAGCTTATTTACTGAAGCTTTCTTT
TRBJ2-1 TRBD2 TRBV6-5 CASSRIAGEQFF TGTGCCAGCAGTAGAATAGCGGGGGAGCAGTTCTTC
TRBJ2-1 . TRBV6-5 CASTYGNEQFF TGTGCCAGCACCTACGGCAATGAGCAGTTCTTC
TRBJ1-4 TRBD1 TRBV6-5 CASSPRDSAEKLFF TGTGCCAGCAGTCCACGGGACAGTGCGGAAAAACTGTTTTTT
TRBJ2-5 . TRBV5-1 CASNREETQYF TGCGCCAGCAACCGAGAGGAGACCCAGTACTTC
TRBJ2-1 . TRBV5-6 CASRPLLGDNSYNEQFF TGTGCCAGCAGACCCCTCTTGGGGGACAATTCCTACAATGAGCAGTTCTTC
TRBJ1-2 . TRBV18 CASSPGTDYGYTF TGTGCCAGCTCACCCGGGACGGACTATGGCTACACCTTC
TRBJ2-7 . TRBV5-1 CASSPRTPTYEQYF TGCGCCAGCAGCCCTAGGACACCTACCTACGAGCAGTACTTC
TRBJ2-5 TRBD2 TRBV28 CASSLRLAGGPRGETQYF TGTGCCAGCAGTCTACGACTAGCGGGAGGGCCGAGGGGTGAGACCCAGTACTTC
TRBJ2-1 TRBD2 TRBV11-2 CASSQLAGEDYEQFF TGTGCCAGCAGCCAACTAGCGGGAGAAGACTATGAGCAGTTCTTC
TRBJ1-1 . TRBV10-2 CASSIRDTTEAFF TGCGCCAGCAGCATCCGGGACACCACCGAAGCTTTCTTT
TRBJ1-4 . TRBV30 CAWSVLGQGAKLFF TGTGCCTGGAGTGTACTGGGGCAGGGTGCAAAACTGTTTTTT
TRBJ1-2 TRBD1 TRBV14 CASSQATGRGYTF TGTGCCAGCAGCCAAGCGACAGGGAGAGGCTACACCTTC
TRBJ1-5 TRBD1 TRBV28 CASRPRGTGGNQPQHF TGTGCCAGCCGGCCCAGGGGGACAGGGGGGAATCAGCCCCAGCATTTT
TRBJ1-5 . TRBV7-8 CASSLARDQPQHF TGTGCCAGCAGCTTAGCACGAGATCAGCCCCAGCATTTT
TRBJ2-3 . TRBV10-3 CAIRVDADTQYF TGTGCCATCAGAGTGGACGCAGATACGCAGTATTTT
TRBJ1-1 . TRBV11-1 CASSSNRVPEAFF TGTGCCAGCAGCTCCAACAGGGTTCCTGAAGCTTTCTTT
TRBJ1-1 . TRBV7-8 CASSTREGWDTEAFF TGTGCCAGCAGCACCCGCGAGGGATGGGACACTGAAGCTTTCTTT
TRBJ2-1 TRBD2 TRBV12-5 CASGLVKSGTAYNEQFF TGTGCTAGTGGTTTGGTAAAGAGCGGGACGGCCTACAATGAGCAGTTCTTC
TRBJ1-3 . TRBV19 CASSPTPGNTIYF TGTGCCAGTAGTCCGACCCCTGGAAACACCATATATTTT
TRBJ2-7 TRBD2 TRBV27 CASSPGLAGGREQYF TGTGCCAGCAGTCCAGGACTAGCGGGAGGTCGCGAGCAGTACTTC
TRBJ2-2 . TRBV11-2 CASSSLPGDRTGELFF TGTGCCAGCAGCTCCCTACCGGGGGATCGGACCGGGGAGCTGTTTTTT
TRBJ2-2 . TRBV5-1 CASSLGGGPGELFF TGCGCCAGCAGCTTGGGTGGGGGCCCCGGGGAGCTGTTTTTT
TRBJ1-6 TRBD1 TRBV28 CASSPLDRADSPLHF TGTGCCAGCAGTCCCCTGGACAGGGCCGATTCACCCCTCCACTTT
TRBJ2-5 . TRBV2 CASSPSGETQYF TGTGCCAGCAGCCCGAGCGGGGAGACCCAGTACTTC
TRBJ2-2 . TRBV7-6 CASSPLLLAAANTGELFF TGTGCCAGCAGCCCACTCCTACTAGCTGCTGCGAACACCGGGGAGCTGTTTTTT
TRBJ2-1 . TRBV6-5 CASRTLAEQFF TGTGCCAGCAGGACCTTAGCTGAGCAGTTCTTC
TRBJ2-1 TRBD2 TRBV6-4 CASSWTSGRGNEQFF TGTGCCAGCAGCTGGACTAGCGGGAGAGGCAATGAGCAGTTCTTC
TRBJ2-1 . TRBV27 CASSLSHPGDEQFF TGTGCCAGCAGTTTATCCCACCCAGGGGATGAGCAGTTCTTC
TRBJ1-4 . TRBV7-9 CASSNLGGAATNEKLFF TGTGCCAGCAGCAACCTTGGGGGCGCGGCAACTAATGAAAAACTGTTTTTT